This passage covers 24 T cell receptor beta chains from one sample sequenced in a study of long-term antiretroviral therapy in people with HIV. The assay used was immunoSEQ (version v3.0), run at survey level. This table comes from immunoSEQ multiplex PCR, and its TCRdb copy is limited to in-frame clones, with some not included. The data contain more than 15,000 clones, nearly 80% of them singletons. The material was unsorted PBMCs, obtained 3.2 years after starting antiretroviral therapy. The origin of the receptors is a woman aged 40 to 49 with HIV.

This chain links TRBV27 with TRBJ2-7; 7 positions agree with TRBD1. The CDR3 contains 14 residues. V was pared by 5 bases and J by 5 bases, with 9 bases of the junction left unmatched. Germline values: CDR1 MNHEY, CDR2 SMNVEV (reference sequence). The CDR3 DNA reads as TGTGCCAGCAGTCCGACAGGGAATTTGCACGAGCAGTACTTC. Amino acid sequence: CASSPTGNLHEQYF.

In this sample, this clone turned up once. V gene TRBV5-1 combines with J gene TRBJ2-2; 7 nucleotides match TRBD1. CDR1 and CDR2 from the germline V gene are SGHRS and YFSETQ. The V segment lost 0 bases and the J segment 6 bases; nucleotides outside the gene matches: 5. This CDR3 contains 15 residues. CDR3: CASSLAEGAAGELFF. The CDR3 coding sequence is TGCGCCAGCAGCTTGGCCGAGGGGGCCGCCGGGGAGCTGTTTTTT.

V is TRBV5-1 and J is TRBJ2-7; 13 bases are a match to TRBD2. Trimming cost V 4 bases and J 3 bases; bases outside gene matches: 7. The CDR3 is 16 residues long. Per the germline V gene, CDR1 is SGHRS and CDR2 is YFSETQ. CDR3 nucleotide sequence: TGCGCCAGCAGCGCAGGTGGGACTAGCGGGATCTACGAGCAGTACTTC. This translates into CASSAGGTSGIYEQYF.

This rearrangement joins TRBV6-1 to TRBJ1-2; no definite D call. The CDR3 runs to 15 residues. Germline V lookup: CDR1 MNHNS, CDR2 SASEGT. V was cut by 2 bases and J by 8 bases, with 18 bases left in between. The CDR3 region is CASSEMFPAGGGYTF. The CDR3 nucleotides are TGTGCCAGCAGTGAAATGTTTCCGGCAGGAGGGGGCTACACCTTC.

The chain has TRBV30 and TRBJ1-2, with 9 positions matching TRBD1. This CDR3 contains 13 residues. Germline trimming cut 4 bases from V and 8 bases from J; bases unmatched to any gene: 8. CDR1 is GTSNPN and CDR2 is SVGIG in the germline V gene (reference sequence). The CDR3 DNA is TGTGCCTGGACTGAACAGGGGGCGGAGGGCTACACCTTC. This sequence encodes CAWTEQGAEGYTF. Supplemented by reference TRBV30 and TRBJ1-2, the full variable domain reads SQTIHQWPATLVQPVGSPLSLECTVEGTSNPNLYWYRQAAGRGLQLLFYSVGIGQISSEVPQNLSASRPQDRQFILSSKKLLLSDSGFYLCAWTEQGAEGYTFGSGTRLTVV.

The gene calls are TRBV5-1 and TRBJ1-1; TRBD1 matches at 9 bases. The length of the CDR3 is 13 residues. The V and J ends lost 4 bases and 8 bases, in that order; junction bases with no gene match: 6. CDR1 is SGHRS, CDR2 YFSETQ, per germline. The CDR3 reads CASSPGQGIEAFF. The DNA of the CDR3 is TGCGCCAGCAGCCCGGGACAGGGTATCGAAGCTTTCTTT.

The V call is TRBV29-1, the J call TRBJ2-7, with a tentative D call TRBD2 (6 bases). The CDR3 contains 14 residues. Germline-derived CDR1 and CDR2 are SQVTM and ANQGSEA. Trimming cost V 2 bases and J 1 base, with 12 bases left between them. In DNA, the CDR3 is TGCAGCGTTGAAAAGGGACTGGATTCCTACGAGCAGTACTTC. Translation gives CSVEKGLDSYEQYF.

The V and J genes are TRBV27 and TRBJ2-7, with D possibly called TRBD1 or TRBD2 (6 bases each). Germline V gene lookup returns CDR1 MNHEY and CDR2 SMNVEV (reference sequence). The CDR3 spans 15 residues. V shed 8 bases and J shed 3 bases, with 20 bases lying between them. The CDR3 bases are TGTGCCAGCCGATGGGGGGCGCGTTCCGTCTACGAGCAGTACTTC. Protein sequence: CASRWGARSVYEQYF.

The V and J genes are TRBV18 and TRBJ1-2, with D uncertain. This CDR3 contains 14 residues. Germline V CDR1 and CDR2: KGHSH, LQKENI. Trimming pared 0 bases from V and 2 bases from J, leaving 7 bases between. The DNA of the CDR3 is TGTGCCAGCTCACCACCAGGAGAGAACTATGGCTACACCTTC. It specifies CASSPPGENYGYTF.

The sample holds a few counts of this clone. The gene calls are TRBV6-5 and TRBJ1-6, with 9 bases that match TRBD1. The CDR3 loop spans 13 amino acids. Germline lookup yields CDR1 MNHEY and CDR2 SVGAGI. Trimming removed 6 bases from V and 10 bases from J; junction bases left unmatched: 4. CDR3 residues: CASRGTGPSPLHF. The CDR3, as DNA: TGTGCCAGCAGGGGGACAGGGCCGTCACCCCTCCACTTT.

The V gene is TRBV5-1, the J gene TRBJ1-1; D perhaps matches TRBD1 (5 bases). The CDR3 extends over 15 amino acids. The germline V gene encodes CDR1 SGHRS and CDR2 YFSETQ. Trimming took 0 bases from V and 2 from J, leaving 11 bases between them. CDR3 bases: TGCGCCAGCAGCTTGGCAACGGGACCCAACACTGAAGCTTTCTTT. Its protein is CASSLATGPNTEAFF.

The CDR3 DNA reads TGTGCCAGCAGTTTAAGGATGGGACTAGCGGGGGGGACAGATACGCAGTATTTT. Protein: CASSLRMGLAGGTDTQYF. The genes are TRBV27 and TRBJ2-3; 16 nucleotides agree with TRBD2. The trim removed 2 bases at V and 3 bases at J, leaving 5 bases unmatched. Germline CDR1 reads MNHEY; CDR2 reads SMNVEV (reference sequence). The CDR3 loop spans 18 amino acids.

The table lists this clone with a few counts. The chain joins TRBV25-1 to TRBJ1-2; 9 bases map to TRBD1. Germline V CDR1 and CDR2: MGHDK, SYGVNS. Unmatched junction bases numbered 5, after V lost 6 bases and J lost 3 bases. The CDR3 covers 14 residues. The CDR3 DNA is TGTGCCAGCAGAAGGACAGGGGAGGACTATGGCTACACCTTC. Encoded protein: CASRRTGEDYGYTF.

This clone was seen a single time. The chain carries TRBV18 and TRBJ1-3, with D unresolved. V was clipped by 3 bases and J by 4 bases, with 7 bases between them. The CDR3 extends over 13 amino acids. The germline V gene has CDR1 KGHSH and CDR2 LQKENI. CDR3 residues: CASSPPGGNTIYF. CDR3 sequence (DNA): TGTGCCAGCTCACCTCCGGGCGGAAACACCATATATTTT.

This chain connects TRBV10-3 to TRBJ1-5; 7 nucleotides line up with TRBD1. CDR1 ENHRY and CDR2 SYGVKD come from the germline V gene. J was trimmed by 0 bases and V by 8 bases; bases with no gene match: 7. CDR3 size: 15 residues. The CDR3 DNA is TGTGCCATCGCTCAGGGGGTAAATAGCAATCAGCCCCAGCATTTT. Translation gives CAIAQGVNSNQPQHF.

The rearrangement links TRBV5-1 to TRBJ1-6; 9 nucleotides line up with TRBD1. Germline V lookup: CDR1 SGHRS, CDR2 YFSETQ. The CDR3 is made up of 17 amino acids. Losses at the gene ends were 2 bases for V and 7 bases for J; bases not matched to a gene: 10. The CDR3 sequence is CASSFYLQGARNSPLHF. CDR3 sequence (DNA): TGCGCCAGCAGCTTCTATCTACAGGGGGCGAGGAATTCACCCCTCCACTTT.

V and J are TRBV30 and TRBJ1-5; D gene uncertain. V lost 1 base to trimming and J lost 0 bases, with 10 bases between them. Germline-derived CDR1 and CDR2 are GTSNPN and SVGIG (reference sequence). The CDR3 spans 15 residues. The CDR3 here is CAWSGAGYSNQPQHF. In nucleotides, the CDR3 is TGTGCCTGGAGTGGGGCGGGCTATAGCAATCAGCCCCAGCATTTT.

This chain connects TRBV18 to TRBJ1-3, with D hard to call. This CDR3 contains 16 residues. From germline, CDR1 is KGHSH and CDR2 LQKENI. Trimming removed 5 bases from V and 0 bases from J, with 14 bases in between. Here the CDR3 DNA reads TGTGCCAGCTCATCCGGGGTGTCGAGCTCTGGAAACACCATATATTTT. Translated, it gives CASSSGVSSSGNTIYF.

The chain uses TRBV29-1 and TRBJ1-2, with D tentatively TRBD1 (6 bases). The ends were cut back, 8 bases at V and 8 bases at J, with 21 bases in the middle. The CDR3 runs 13 residues. Germline CDR1 reads SQVTM; CDR2 reads ANQGSEA. The CDR3 loop reads CSSSQGPLWGYTF. DNA for the CDR3: TGCAGCTCCAGTCAGGGGCCCCTCTGGGGCTACACCTTC.

This sequence joins TRBV2 and TRBJ1-2; a possible D gene is TRBD1 (5 bases). The V gene lost 8 bases and the J gene lost 10 bases, with 20 bases spanning the gap. The CDR3 is 13 amino acids. Germline-derived CDR1 and CDR2 are SNHLY and FYNNEI. The CDR3 is CASGGVGSGVYTF. The CDR3 DNA reads as TGTGCCAGCGGCGGGGTTGGGTCGGGGGTCTACACCTTC.

V gene TRBV10-3 combines with J gene TRBJ2-7, with D possibly being TRBD2 (5 bases). Trimming pared 10 bases from V and 6 bases from J, leaving 16 bases between. The CDR3 extends over 12 amino acids. Germline lookup yields CDR1 ENHRY and CDR2 SYGVKD. The CDR3, as DNA: TGTGCCACCTCCACGGACTTTCGCGAGCAGTACTTC. The encoded protein is CATSTDFREQYF.

The V gene is TRBV2, the J gene TRBJ2-7; 7 bases map to TRBD1. Germline CDR1 SNHLY, CDR2 FYNNEI. The CDR3 has 12 residues. The V gene end was trimmed by 6 bases and the J gene end by 4 bases; junction bases not matched to a gene: 3. The CDR3 DNA sequence: TGTGCCAGCAGAGTGACAGGGTACGAGCAGTACTTC. This encodes CASRVTGYEQYF.

This clone came up a few times. The gene calls are TRBV4-1 and TRBJ1-2; 10 nucleotides align to TRBD1. Germline assignment: CDR1 MGHRA and CDR2 YSYEKL. Trimming took 1 base from V and 6 from J; bases not matched to a gene: 14. This CDR3 is 18 amino acids long. CDR3 sequence: CASSQAPGGTGEKDGYTF. The CDR3 DNA reads TGCGCCAGCAGCCAAGCTCCCGGAGGGACAGGGGAAAAGGATGGCTACACCTTC.

On this clone: Mismatch with germline at one junction end may stem from a read error. This chain connects TRBV5-5 to TRBJ2-5; D assignment may be TRBD1 or TRBD2 (5 bases each). Germline CDR1 SGHKS, CDR2 YYEKEE (reference sequence). The CDR3 runs to 14 residues. The CDR3 sequence: CASSFVWDQETQHF. The CDR3 coding sequence is TGTGCCAGCAGCTTCGTATGGGACCAAGAGACCCAGCACTTC.